The 18 T cell receptor beta chains below were found in one sample sequenced in a study of T-cell reconstitution after alpha-beta-depleted transplantation in children. Molecular barcoding with unique molecular identifiers was used for the TCRbeta library. TCRdb used MiXCR to reprocess the PCR reads, holding one entry per CDR3 protein. The profile shows approximately 82,000 distinct CDR3 sequences, less than 20% of them singletons. This sample comprised PBMCs, mostly from graft donor cells, obtained 180 days after TCRalphabeta/CD19-depleted stem cell transplant. All receptors derive from a male patient between 2 and 9 years old who had a stem cell transplant for acute lymphoblastic leukemia, so the T cells may come from the graft donor.

The chain links TRBV5-1 to TRBJ1-5, with TRBD1 as a possible D gene (5 bases). CDR1 is SGHRS, CDR2 YFSETQ, per germline. The CDR3 contains 16 residues. The V end lost 0 bases, the J end lost 1 base, and 11 bases lay between the germline ends. CDR3 residues: CASSLGSGASNQPQHF. DNA of the CDR3: TGCGCCAGCAGCTTGGGATCCGGGGCGAGCAATCAGCCCCAGCATTTT.

The table lists this clonotype with a few counts. The chain employs TRBV6-5 and TRBJ2-2; 12 positions agree with TRBD2. Germline V gene data show CDR1 as MNHEY and CDR2 as SVGAGI. The ends lost 4 bases at V and 6 bases at J; junction bases unmatched: 9. This CDR3 contains 17 residues. CDR3 loop: CASSFTASGGAAGELFF. CDR3 in DNA: TGTGCCAGCAGTTTTACGGCTAGCGGGGGGGCCGCCGGGGAGCTGTTTTTT.

A word on this clonotype: The junction shows a germline mismatch at one end, possibly a read error. This sequence joins TRBV5-1 and TRBJ2-1; no firm D call. Germline V gene lookup returns CDR1 SGHRS and CDR2 YFSETQ. The CDR3 extends over 13 amino acids. CDR3 DNA: TGCGCCAGCAGCTTGCACCGTACCGAGATCCGTTGGTTC. Protein: CASSLHRTEIRWF.

The gene calls are TRBV7-2 and TRBJ2-1, with D uncertain. Germline V CDR1 and CDR2: SGHTA, FQGNSA. There are 14 residues in the CDR3. Trimming took 1 base from V and 4 from J, leaving 8 bases between them. This CDR3 is CASSLDGGYNEQFF. CDR3 in DNA: TGTGCCAGCAGCTTAGATGGCGGTTACAATGAGCAGTTCTTC.

This clonotype was counted only a few times. The chain recombines TRBV28 with TRBJ2-5; no reliable D call. Trimming removed 4 bases from V and 5 bases from J, with 5 bases in between. The CDR3 has 11 residues. Germline V gene lookup returns CDR1 MDHEN and CDR2 SYDVKM. The CDR3 sequence is CASSSPETQYF. The DNA for the CDR3 is TGTGCCAGCAGTTCTCCCGAGACCCAGTACTTC. The whole variable domain, filled in from reference TRBV28 and TRBJ2-5, reads DVKVTQSSRYLVKRTGEKVFLECVQDMDHENMFWYRQDPGLGLRLIYFSYDVKMKEKGDIPEGYSVSREKKERFSLILESASTNQTSMYLCASSSPETQYFGPGTRLLVL.

The chain links TRBV5-1 to TRBJ2-7; 7 bases fit TRBD1. Looked up from germline, CDR1 is SGHRS and CDR2 is YFSETQ. The CDR3 length is 14 residues. V lost 1 base to trimming and J lost 5 bases; unmatched junction nucleotides: 6. The CDR3 nucleotides are TGCGCCAGCAGCTTGAGACAGGGTTTCGACGAGCAGTACTTC. It encodes CASSLRQGFDEQYF.

The rearrangement links TRBV6-5 to TRBJ2-1; the D gene could be TRBD1 or TRBD2 (5 bases each). The germline V gene encodes CDR1 MNHEY and CDR2 SVGAGI. The CDR3 is made up of 13 amino acids. V was cut by 8 bases and J by 4 bases, with 12 bases left in between. The CDR3 spells CASLRDGYNEQFF. CDR3 bases: TGTGCCAGCCTCCGGGACGGTTACAATGAGCAGTTCTTC.

This chain joins TRBV7-8 and TRBJ2-1, with D tentatively TRBD2 (5 bases). The germline CDR1 and CDR2 sequences are SGHVS and FQNEAQ. Trimming left V 1 base short and J 5 bases short, with 18 bases between. The CDR3 is made up of 17 amino acids. This CDR3 is CASSLDYEGQDHNEQFF. The CDR3 nucleotides are TGTGCCAGCAGCTTAGATTATGAGGGTCAGGACCACAATGAGCAGTTCTTC.

This clonotype was observed a handful of times. CDR3 residues: CASTTGGSSYNEQFF. The CDR3, as DNA: TGTGCCAGCACTACCGGGGGGAGCTCCTACAATGAGCAGTTCTTC. V is TRBV6-2 or TRBV6-3 and J is TRBJ2-1, with 7 bases lining up with TRBD2. The CDR3 has 15 amino acids. The germline V gene encodes CDR1 MNHEY and CDR2 SVGEGT. After removal of 7 bases from V and 0 bases from J, the junction contained 6 bases not matched to a gene.

This clonotype was seen a few times. The chain recombines TRBV20-1 with TRBJ2-7; unclear D gene. Trimming shortened V by 5 bases and J by 0 bases, and 11 bases separated the two germline ends. The CDR3 totals 13 residues. Germline-derived CDR1 and CDR2 are DFQATT and SNEGSKA (reference sequence). The CDR3 bases are TGCAGTGCTCCAGGTGCTAGCTCCTACGAGCAGTACTTC. It specifies CSAPGASSYEQYF.

The table lists this clonotype with a few counts. The chain links TRBV7-2 to TRBJ2-7, with D unresolved. The CDR3 loop spans 14 amino acids. With 7 bases removed from V and 4 bases from J, the gap between germline ends came to 17 bases. Germline V gene sequence: CDR1 SGHTA, CDR2 FQGNSA. The CDR3 reads CASTPSGPRYEQYF. The CDR3 nucleotides are TGTGCCAGCACCCCGTCAGGTCCCCGTTACGAGCAGTACTTC.

The CDR3, as DNA: TGTGCCATCGCCACCTACAATGAGCAGTTCTTC. It codes for CAIATYNEQFF. This rearrangement joins TRBV2 to TRBJ2-1; D is undetermined. This CDR3 comprises 11 residues. Germline V CDR1 and CDR2: SNHLY, FYNNEI. V dropped 10 bases and J dropped 2 bases, with 6 bases sitting between them. Full variable domain (missing parts from reference TRBV2 and TRBJ2-1): EPEVTQTPSHQVTQMGQEVILRCVPISNHLYFYWYRQILGQKVEFLVSFYNNEISEKSEIFDDQFSVERPDGSNFTLKIRSTKLEDSAMYFCAIATYNEQFFGPGTRLTVL.

The genes are TRBV14 and TRBJ1-2, with a tentative D call TRBD1 (5 bases). Germline V gene sequence: CDR1 SGHDN, CDR2 FVKESK. The CDR3 consists of 12 residues. The V end was cut by 5 bases, the J end by 4 bases, with 8 bases between. Here the CDR3 reads CASSEGAYGYTF. The CDR3 bases are TGTGCCAGCAGCGAAGGGGCCTATGGCTACACCTTC.

The chain joins TRBV7-9 to TRBJ2-3; D unclear. Germline V gene data show CDR1 as SEHNR and CDR2 as FQNEAQ (reference sequence). Trimming left V 6 bases short and J 6 bases short, with 10 bases between. The CDR3 consists of 12 residues. Here the CDR3 DNA reads TGTGCCAGCAGTCTTCCTGTTGATACGCAGTATTTT. Amino acid sequence: CASSLPVDTQYF.

This clonotype was detected a few times. The rearrangement links TRBV4-2 to TRBJ2-1, with D possibly TRBD2 on 5 matching bases. The V and J ends lost 0 bases and 0 bases respectively, with 12 bases between them. This CDR3 contains 17 residues. Germline V CDR1 and CDR2: LGHNA, YNFKEQ. CDR3 DNA sequence: TGTGCCAGCAGCCAAGATGAGGGTAGAGTCTCCTACAATGAGCAGTTCTTC. Translating gives CASSQDEGRVSYNEQFF.

The chain uses TRBV9 and TRBJ1-1, with D perhaps matching TRBD1 (6 bases). The V end lost 3 bases, the J end lost 3 bases, and 9 bases lay between the germline ends. The germline gives CDR1 SGDLS, CDR2 YYNGEE. The CDR3 sequence is 13 residues long. For the CDR3, the DNA is TGTGCCAGCAGCGCCCAGGGGTACACTGAAGCTTTCTTT. As protein: CASSAQGYTEAFF.

The chain carries TRBV24-1 and TRBJ2-3; D may be TRBD1 or TRBD2 (5 bases each). From germline, CDR1 is KGHDR and CDR2 SFDVKD. CDR3 size: 14 residues. Trimming took off 3 bases at V and 1 base at J, with 7 bases between the two ends. CDR3 region: CATSDRDGTDTQYF. The CDR3 DNA reads as TGTGCCACCAGTGATCGGGACGGCACAGATACGCAGTATTTT.

The V gene is TRBV12-3 or TRBV12-4, the J gene TRBJ1-3; 8 bases match TRBD1. The J segment lost 10 bases and the V segment lost 4 bases, leaving 6 bases of the junction unmatched. The length of the CDR3 is 13 residues. The CDR3 sequence is CASSWTGIGTIYF. Written as DNA, the CDR3 is TGTGCCAGCAGTTGGACAGGGATAGGTACCATATATTTT.